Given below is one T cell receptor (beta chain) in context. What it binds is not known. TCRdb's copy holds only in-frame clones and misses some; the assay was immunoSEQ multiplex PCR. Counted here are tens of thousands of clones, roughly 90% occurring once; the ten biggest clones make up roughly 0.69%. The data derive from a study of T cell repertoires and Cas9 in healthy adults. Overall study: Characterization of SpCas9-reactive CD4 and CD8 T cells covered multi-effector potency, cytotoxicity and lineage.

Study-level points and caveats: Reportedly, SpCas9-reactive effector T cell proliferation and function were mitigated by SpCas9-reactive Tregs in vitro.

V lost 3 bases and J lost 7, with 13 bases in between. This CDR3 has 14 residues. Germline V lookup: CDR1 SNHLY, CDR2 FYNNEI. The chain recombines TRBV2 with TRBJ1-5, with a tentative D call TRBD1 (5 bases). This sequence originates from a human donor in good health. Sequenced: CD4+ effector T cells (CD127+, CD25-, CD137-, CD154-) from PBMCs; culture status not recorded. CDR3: CASSDGRARQPQHF. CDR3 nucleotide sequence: TGTGCCAGCAGTGACGGCAGGGCAAGGCAGCCCCAGCATTTT.